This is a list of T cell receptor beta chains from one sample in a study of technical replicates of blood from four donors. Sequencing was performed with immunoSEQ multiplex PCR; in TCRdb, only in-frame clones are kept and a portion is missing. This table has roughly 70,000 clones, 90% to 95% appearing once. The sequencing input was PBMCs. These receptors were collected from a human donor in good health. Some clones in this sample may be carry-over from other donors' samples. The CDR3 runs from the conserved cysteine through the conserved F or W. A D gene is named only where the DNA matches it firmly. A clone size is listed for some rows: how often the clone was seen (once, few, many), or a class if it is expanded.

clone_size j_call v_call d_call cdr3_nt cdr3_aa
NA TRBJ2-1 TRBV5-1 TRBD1 TGCGCCAGCAGCCAAGTTAAAACAGGGGGCTCCTACAATGAGCAGTTCTTC CASSQVKTGGSYNEQFF
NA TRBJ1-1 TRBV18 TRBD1 TGTGCCAGCACCAGGGGGTTGAACACTGAAGCTTTCTTT CASTRGLNTEAFF
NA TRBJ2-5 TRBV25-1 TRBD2 TGTGCCAGCAGTGAATTTAGGGGACTAGCCACCCGAGAGACCCAGTACTTC CASSEFRGLATRETQYF
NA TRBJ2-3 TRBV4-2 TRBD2 TGTGCCAGCAGCCACTCTAGCGGGGGCACAGATACGCAGTATTTT CASSHSSGGTDTQYF
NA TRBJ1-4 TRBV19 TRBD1 TGTGCCAGTAGAGACAGGGGGCAAACTAATGAAAAACTGTTTTTT CASRDRGQTNEKLFF
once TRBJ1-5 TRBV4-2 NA TGTGCCAGCAGCCAAGACTCCAATCAGCCCCAGCATTTT CASSQDSNQPQHF
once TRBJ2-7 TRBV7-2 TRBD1 TGTGCCAGCAGCGACCGACAGGGGGGTTACGAGCAGTACTTC CASSDRQGGYEQYF
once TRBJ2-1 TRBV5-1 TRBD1 TGCGCCAGCAGCGTAGGGACAGGATCCAATGAGCAGTTCTTC CASSVGTGSNEQFF
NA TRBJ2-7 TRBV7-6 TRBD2 TGTGCCAGCAGCTTAACGGGAGGGGCCGAGCAGTACTTC CASSLTGGAEQYF
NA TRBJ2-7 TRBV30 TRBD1 TGTGCCTGCTGGACAGGGGGCTACCACGAGCAGTACTTC CACWTGGYHEQYF
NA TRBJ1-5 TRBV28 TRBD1 TGTGCCAGCAGCATCTCCCTGGGACAGGGTTTGGGCAATCAGCCCCAGCATTTT CASSISLGQGLGNQPQHF
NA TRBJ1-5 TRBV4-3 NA TGCGCCAGCAGCCAAGGGGTGGGCCGTGTGCCCCAGCATTTT CASSQGVGRVPQHF
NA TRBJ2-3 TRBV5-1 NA TGCGCCAGCAGGGGACTTTACACAGATACGCAGTATTTT CASRGLYTDTQYF
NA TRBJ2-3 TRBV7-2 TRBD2 TGTGCCAGCAGCCCAACAGCGGGGGCCACAGATACGCAGTATTTT CASSPTAGATDTQYF
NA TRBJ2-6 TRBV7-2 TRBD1 TGTGCCAGCAGCTTAGCTTATGGGCAGGGGGCAGGTGGGGCCAACGTCCTGACTTTC CASSLAYGQGAGGANVLTF
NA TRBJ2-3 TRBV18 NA TGTGCCAGCTCACTCCCGGGAGCGGATACGCAGTATTTT CASSLPGADTQYF
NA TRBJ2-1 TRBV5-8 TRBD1 TGTGCCAGCAGCCGTCCGAGACAGGGATACAATGAGCAGTTCTTC CASSRPRQGYNEQFF
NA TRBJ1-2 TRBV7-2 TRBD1 TGTGCCAGCAGCCGTGGACAGGGAGGAGAGGGCTACACCTTC CASSRGQGGEGYTF
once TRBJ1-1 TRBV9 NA TGTGCCAGCAGCGGAGCGGGGAAGGACACTGAAGCTTTCTTT CASSGAGKDTEAFF
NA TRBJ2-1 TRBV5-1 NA TGCGCCAGCAGCTTACAGTCCAATGAGCAGTTCTTC CASSLQSNEQFF
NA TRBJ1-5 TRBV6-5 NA TGTGCCAGCAGGGGGGCGGACACCTATCAGCCCCAGCATTTT CASRGADTYQPQHF
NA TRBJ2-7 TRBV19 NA TGTGCCAGTAGTCGCCGGGACAACTCCTACGAGCAGTACTTC CASSRRDNSYEQYF
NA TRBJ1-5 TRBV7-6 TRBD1 TGTGCCAGCAGCCGTCAGGGGGGTCAGCCCCAGCATTTT CASSRQGGQPQHF
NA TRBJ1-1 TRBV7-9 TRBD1 TGTGCCAGCAGCTATGGACAGGGGTATGGGTATGCTTTCTTT CASSYGQGYGYAFF